One and the same sample provided the 15 T cell receptor beta chains below, sequenced in a study of blood T cell repertoires in COVID-19. Produced via immunoSEQ multiplex PCR; TCRdb's table is partial and in-frame only. The repertoire holds a few hundred thousand clones, 85% to 90% seen once, with around 4.6% in the top ten. The source material was peripheral blood. These receptors all come from a woman aged 40-49 years who had recovered from COVID-19.

This sequence joins TRBV5-6 and TRBJ2-4, with 9 bases that match TRBD1. Trimming at V came to 1 base and at J to 7 bases, leaving 12 bases not matched to a gene. The germline V gene encodes CDR1 SGHDT and CDR2 YYEEEE. The CDR3 is 17 amino acids. This chain's CDR3 is CASSLFKGGQGMNIQYF. For the CDR3, the DNA is TGTGCCAGCAGCTTGTTTAAAGGTGGACAGGGGATGAACATTCAGTACTTC.

This chain connects TRBV2 to TRBJ2-2; D uncertain. This CDR3 is 14 amino acids long. V was clipped by 6 bases and J by 3 bases, with 11 bases between them. The V gene's germline CDR1 is SNHLY and CDR2 FYNNEI. The CDR3 coding sequence is TGTGCCAGCAGACCAGGAACCGACACCGGGGAGCTGTTTTTT. Amino acids: CASRPGTDTGELFF.

The rearrangement uses TRBV12-3 or TRBV12-4 and TRBJ2-3, with 9 bases fitting TRBD1. J was trimmed by 2 bases and V by 8 bases; bases with no gene match: 2. The CDR3 loop spans 13 amino acids. CDR3 bases: TGTGCCAGCGGACAGGGGTTCACAGATACGCAGTATTTT. Its translation: CASGQGFTDTQYF.

The chain combines TRBV18 with TRBJ1-6, with 7 bases aligning to TRBD1. The junction had 3 bases not matched to a gene; V was cut back by 0 bases and J by 7 bases. Germline V gene lookup returns CDR1 KGHSH and CDR2 LQKENI. This CDR3 has 15 amino acids. CDR3 residues: CASSPPQGDNSPLHF. CDR3 sequence (DNA): TGTGCCAGCTCACCACCTCAGGGGGACAATTCACCCCTCCACTTT.

The V call is TRBV15, the J call TRBJ1-2, with D perhaps TRBD1 (5 bases). The CDR3 runs 15 residues. V lost 5 bases and J 4 bases, leaving 17 bases between the germline ends. Germline V gives CDR1 LNHNV, CDR2 YYDKDF (reference sequence). The CDR3 here is CATSPSRGTAYGYTF. The CDR3 DNA sequence: TGTGCCACCAGCCCCTCCCGCGGGACGGCCTATGGCTACACCTTC.

Comments on this clone: Additional DNA sequences in this sample encode the identical CDR3. The chain couples TRBV27 to TRBJ1-1; possibly TRBD1 for D (6 bases). Germline V gene data show CDR1 as MNHEY and CDR2 as SMNVEV (reference sequence). The V end was cut by 5 bases, the J end by 1 base, with 8 bases between. The CDR3 sequence is 13 residues long. The CDR3 nucleotides read TGTGCCAGCAGTCTGACAGGGAACACTGAAGCTTTCTTT. Its protein is CASSLTGNTEAFF.

The chain recombines TRBV19 with TRBJ2-1, with 9 bases lining up with TRBD2. The CDR3 spans 15 residues. V lost 6 bases and J lost 4; bases outside the gene matches: 7. The germline CDR1 and CDR2 sequences are LNHDA and SQIVND (reference sequence). CDR3 residues: CASSYQAGGYNEQFF. The CDR3 DNA follows: TGTGCCAGTAGCTACCAAGCGGGGGGATACAATGAGCAGTTCTTC.

This rearrangement joins TRBV6-5 to TRBJ1-1; D gene unclear. Trimming stripped 8 bases from V and 1 base from J, with 5 bases between. Germline assignment: CDR1 MNHEY and CDR2 SVGAGI. This CDR3 spans 11 amino acids. CDR3 region: CASGRNTEAFF. The CDR3 DNA is TGTGCCAGCGGTAGGAACACTGAAGCTTTCTTT.

The rearrangement uses TRBV6-6 and TRBJ1-2; the D is unclear. This CDR3 is 12 amino acids long. V lost 5 bases, J lost 7 bases, and 11 bases lay in between. CDR1 and CDR2 from the germline V gene are MNHNY and SVGAGI (reference sequence). CDR3 bases: TGTGCCAGCAGTGGACTTAGTGGTGGCTACACCTTC. Amino acid sequence: CASSGLSGGYTF.

This clone has a single count. V usage is TRBV7-9 and J usage is TRBJ2-2; maybe TRBD2 (6 bases). The germline V and J ends were trimmed by 5 bases and 0 bases, with 16 bases remaining between them. The CDR3 is made up of 17 amino acids. Germline V gene lookup returns CDR1 SEHNR and CDR2 FQNEAQ (reference sequence). The DNA of the CDR3 is TGTGCCAGCAGCCTTCTCCGAGGAGGGACGAACACCGGGGAGCTGTTTTTT. It codes for CASSLLRGGTNTGELFF.

The chain recombines TRBV2 with TRBJ2-7; TRBD1 agrees at 10 bases. Germline CDR1 and CDR2: SNHLY and FYNNEI. The CDR3 spans 12 residues. V was pared by 5 bases and J by 7 bases, with 2 bases of the junction left unmatched. The CDR3 sequence: CASSRTGGEQYF. CDR3 nucleotides: TGTGCCAGCAGTAGGACAGGGGGGGAGCAGTACTTC.

The V and J genes are TRBV19 and TRBJ2-7; 8 bases are a match to TRBD2. V shed 5 bases, J shed 3 bases, and the junction held 3 bases outside the gene matches. Per the germline V gene, CDR1 is LNHDA and CDR2 is SQIVND (reference sequence). The CDR3 length is 13 residues. CDR3 DNA sequence: TGTGCCAGTAGTCCCGGGGGGGGCTACGAGCAGTACGTC. Amino acid sequence: CASSPGGGYEQYV.

V gene TRBV4-2 combines with J gene TRBJ2-7, with D possibly TRBD2 on 5 matching bases. The CDR3 length is 18 residues. The ends were cut back, 5 bases at V and 0 bases at J, with 23 bases in the middle. Germline V gene sequence: CDR1 LGHNA, CDR2 YNFKEQ. The CDR3 reads CASSEEGPQRPSSYEQYF. The CDR3 coding sequence is TGTGCCAGCAGCGAGGAAGGTCCTCAGCGGCCAAGCTCCTACGAGCAGTACTTC.

The gene calls are TRBV24-1 and TRBJ2-3, with 11 bases identical to TRBD2. The germline gives CDR1 KGHDR, CDR2 SFDVKD. V shed 7 bases, J shed 3 bases, and the junction held 2 bases outside the gene matches. The CDR3 runs 14 residues. CDR3 sequence reads: CATRASGRTDTQYF. CDR3 DNA sequence: TGTGCCACCAGAGCTAGCGGGAGGACAGATACGCAGTATTTT.

The CDR3 is CASSGAAGTGYNSPLHF. CDR3 nucleotide sequence: TGTGCCAGTAGTGGAGCCGCCGGGACAGGGTATAATTCACCCCTCCACTTT. The V gene is TRBV19, the J gene TRBJ1-6; TRBD1 matches 9 bases. The ends lost 5 bases at V and 4 bases at J; junction bases unmatched: 9. CDR1 is LNHDA and CDR2 is SQIVND in the germline V gene (reference sequence). This CDR3 is 17 amino acids long.